Following are 30 T cell receptor beta chains from one sample sequenced in a study of blood T cells in healthy people across ages. Alongside a J-beta primer mix, a sample-barcoded 5' primer served in a second PCR lasting roughly 6 to 11 cycles. TCRdb independently ran MiXCR on the 5' RACE reads; one entry per CDR3 protein. The data hold 1.5 million to 2 million distinct CDR3 sequences, with 28% observed a single time. The material sequenced was blood. These TCRs come from a woman under 40 in good health.

The rearrangement joins TRBV7-2 to TRBJ1-1; TRBD1 matches at 8 bases. J gave up 5 bases and V 6 bases, and 5 bases lay outside the gene matches. The CDR3 is made up of 13 amino acids. Germline-derived CDR1 and CDR2 are SGHTA and FQGNSA. The CDR3 DNA sequence: TGTGCCAGCAGTCGCAACAGGGGGACTGAAGCTTTCTTT. This encodes CASSRNRGTEAFF.

V and J are TRBV14 and TRBJ2-1; D is tentatively TRBD1 or TRBD2 (5 bases each). The CDR3 totals 16 residues. The ends were cut back, 3 bases at V and 7 bases at J, with 19 bases in the middle. Germline CDR1 SGHDN, CDR2 FVKESK. As DNA, the CDR3 is TGTGCCAGCAGCCAGGGGACGGCGTTAGGTGATAATGAGCAGTTCTTC. Protein: CASSQGTALGDNEQFF. Full variable domain (missing parts from reference TRBV14 and TRBJ2-1): EAGVTQFPSHSVIEKGQTVTLRCDPISGHDNLYWYRRVMGKEIKFLLHFVKESKQDESGMPNNRFLAERTGGTYSTLKVQPAELEDSGVYFCASSQGTALGDNEQFFGPGTRLTVL.

The CDR3 loop is CASSLKLTTPLGVGTGELFF. CDR3 nucleotide sequence: TGTGCCAGCAGCTTAAAACTAACTACACCACTAGGGGTTGGGACCGGGGAGCTGTTTTTT. This chain links TRBV7-2 with TRBJ2-2; D could derive from TRBD1 or TRBD2 (5 bases each). Germline V gene lookup returns CDR1 SGHTA and CDR2 FQGNSA. V lost 2 bases, J lost 5 bases, and 27 bases lay in between. This CDR3 has 20 residues.

There are many counts of this clonotype. V gene TRBV29-1 combines with J gene TRBJ1-5, with 7 bases matching TRBD1. The trim removed 7 bases at V and 7 bases at J, leaving 10 bases unmatched. The CDR3 sequence is 13 residues long. The germline V gene encodes CDR1 SQVTM and CDR2 ANQGSEA. This CDR3 reads CSAATGQGQPQHF. The CDR3, as DNA: TGCAGCGCTGCGACAGGGCAGGGGCAGCCCCAGCATTTT.

This chain connects TRBV20-1 to TRBJ2-3, with 9 bases lining up with TRBD1. Germline V CDR1 and CDR2: DFQATT, SNEGSKA (reference sequence). The CDR3 has 14 amino acids. With V trimmed by 5 bases and J by 1 base, 4 bases remained unmatched. The chain's CDR3 is CSASNRGRTDTQYF. In DNA form, the CDR3 reads TGCAGTGCTTCCAACAGGGGGCGCACAGATACGCAGTATTTT.

This clonotype was detected ten times or more. V and J are TRBV5-1 and TRBJ2-7, with 7 bases fitting TRBD2. The CDR3 totals 14 residues. Germline trimming cut 0 bases from V and 3 bases from J; bases unmatched to any gene: 3. From germline, CDR1 is SGHRS and CDR2 YFSETQ. CDR3 protein: CASSLDGGNYEQYF. For the CDR3, the DNA is TGCGCCAGCAGCTTGGACGGGGGGAACTACGAGCAGTACTTC.

The chain joins TRBV7-9 to TRBJ2-1, with TRBD2 matching over 12 bases. Losses at the gene ends were 1 base for V and 2 bases for J; bases not matched to a gene: 6. Germline CDR1 reads SEHNR; CDR2 reads FQNEAQ (reference sequence). CDR3 length: 18 amino acids. The CDR3 coding sequence is TGTGCCAGCAGCTTAGAACTAGCGGGGGGTTCTCCCTACAATGAGCAGTTCTTC. Its protein product is CASSLELAGGSPYNEQFF.

In this sample, this clonotype turned up a few times. This CDR3 reads CASSLSGQTDTQYF. The DNA for the CDR3 is TGTGCCAGCAGCTTAAGCGGCCAGACAGATACGCAGTATTTT. The V gene is TRBV7-3, the J gene TRBJ2-3; no reliable D call. Germline CDR1 SGHTA, CDR2 FQGTGA. This CDR3 comprises 14 residues. V lost 1 base and J lost 3, with 8 bases in between.

This clonotype occurred many times. J is TRBJ2-3 and V is TRBV7-3; 10 bases map to TRBD2. This CDR3 has 16 residues. Trimming at V came to 3 bases and at J to 2 bases, leaving 5 bases not matched to a gene. From germline, CDR1 is SGHTA and CDR2 FQGTGA. The CDR3 loop reads CASSFTSGADTDTQYF. DNA for the CDR3: TGTGCCAGCAGCTTCACTAGCGGGGCTGACACAGATACGCAGTATTTT. Full variable domain (missing parts from reference TRBV7-3 and TRBJ2-3): GAGVSQTPSNKVTEKGKYVELRCDPISGHTALYWYRQSLGQGPEFLIYFQGTGAADDSGLPNDRFFAVRPEGSVSTLKIQRTERGDSAVYLCASSFTSGADTDTQYFGPGTRLTVL.

The chain employs TRBV7-2 and TRBJ2-3; D is possibly TRBD1 (6 bases). Germline values: CDR1 SGHTA, CDR2 FQGNSA. Trimming shortened V by 5 bases and J by 8 bases, and 14 bases separated the two germline ends. This CDR3 comprises 13 residues. The CDR3 loop reads CASSAQGFGTQYF. CDR3 bases: TGTGCCAGCAGCGCGCAGGGGTTTGGTACGCAGTATTTT.

This clonotype was observed a few times. This chain uses TRBV20-1 with TRBJ2-1, with a weak D call TRBD2 (7 bases). The germline V gene encodes CDR1 DFQATT and CDR2 SNEGSKA (reference sequence). Between the trimmed V and J ends, which lost 4 bases and 0 bases, there was a span of 13 bases. There are 15 residues in the CDR3. DNA for the CDR3: TGCAGTGCTAAGGGGGGGGATAGCTCCTACAATGAGCAGTTCTTC. The encoded protein is CSAKGGDSSYNEQFF.

This clonotype was recorded a few times. Germline and junction disagree at one end, which may indicate a read error. The chain carries TRBV12-3 or TRBV12-4 and TRBJ2-1, with 8 bases that match TRBD2. The CDR3 loop spans 15 amino acids. The CDR3 DNA follows: TGTGCCGGCAGTTCCGGGCTAGCGGGTATCAATGAGCAGTTCTTC. Its protein product is CAGSSGLAGINEQFF.

The chain couples TRBV7-6 to TRBJ2-1, with 10 bases matching TRBD2. The CDR3 covers 15 residues. V was pared by 5 bases and J by 5 bases, with 6 bases of the junction left unmatched. From germline, CDR1 is SGHVS and CDR2 FNYEAQ. In nucleotides, the CDR3 is TGTGCCAGCAGCCAGGGACTAGCGCTGAACAATGAGCAGTTCTTC. Its translation: CASSQGLALNNEQFF.

The rearrangement links TRBV7-9 to TRBJ2-3; D could derive from TRBD1 or TRBD2 (7 bases each). V lost 8 bases and J lost 5, with 17 bases in between. The CDR3 is made up of 14 amino acids. Looked up from germline, CDR1 is SEHNR and CDR2 is FQNEAQ (reference sequence). Here the CDR3 reads CASHWEGAEDTQYF. The CDR3 DNA sequence: TGTGCCAGCCATTGGGAGGGGGCAGAAGATACGCAGTATTTT.

This sequence joins TRBV29-1 and TRBJ1-5; weak D call: TRBD1 (5 bases). CDR1 is SQVTM, CDR2 ANQGSEA, per germline. The CDR3 length is 13 residues. Trimming stripped 4 bases from V and 2 bases from J, with 9 bases between. The CDR3 region is CSVGQSGNQPQHF. As DNA, the CDR3 is TGCAGCGTTGGACAGTCCGGCAATCAGCCCCAGCATTTT.

In this sample, this clonotype turned up a few times. The chain joins TRBV10-3 to TRBJ2-7; D is ambiguous. Trimming took 8 bases from V and 4 from J, leaving 12 bases between them. This CDR3 is 12 amino acids long. The germline V gene has CDR1 ENHRY and CDR2 SYGVKD. This chain's CDR3 is CAISGGWYEQYF. The CDR3 DNA follows: TGTGCCATCTCAGGCGGCTGGTACGAGCAGTACTTC.

This clonotype was observed a few times. V is TRBV5-5 and J is TRBJ2-3, with a weak D call TRBD2 (5 bases). Germline lookup yields CDR1 SGHKS and CDR2 YYEKEE (reference sequence). Trimming removed 9 bases at V and 0 bases at J, with 17 bases between. CDR3 size: 15 residues. The CDR3 DNA follows: TGTGCCAACTCGGGGTCCGCCGCTAGCACAGATACGCAGTATTTT. Its protein is CANSGSAASTDTQYF.

The chain joins TRBV12-3 or TRBV12-4 to TRBJ2-5, with TRBD2 matching over 9 bases. The ends lost 5 bases at V and 4 bases at J; junction bases unmatched: 11. This CDR3 region has 16 residues. The CDR3 is CASSRTSEGLLETQYF. DNA for the CDR3: TGTGCCAGCAGTCGGACTAGCGAGGGGTTATTAGAGACCCAGTACTTC.

A note on this clonotype: This clone may be a read error of a much larger clone one base away. The V gene is TRBV5-1, the J gene TRBJ2-5; no clear D. Per the germline V gene, CDR1 is SGHRS and CDR2 is YFSETQ. Trimming shortened V by 3 bases and J by 11 bases, and 20 bases separated the two germline ends. The CDR3 has 14 residues. CDR3: CASSWTISESEQYF. In DNA, the CDR3 is TGCGCCAGCAGCTGGACCATTTCCGAGTCTGAGCAGTACTTC.

The chain uses TRBV20-1 and TRBJ2-5; TRBD2 matches at 7 bases. Matching the DNA end better, TRBJ2-7 makes the J call doubtful. This CDR3 contains 12 residues. Germline values: CDR1 DFQATT, CDR2 SNEGSKA (reference sequence). The CDR3 spells CSAVTSSYEQYF. The DNA of the CDR3 is TGCAGTGCGGTGACTAGCAGCTACGAGCAGTACTTC.

In this sample, this clonotype turned up a few times. V is TRBV5-1 and J is TRBJ2-1; D unresolved. The CDR3 sequence is 14 residues long. CDR1 is SGHRS and CDR2 is YFSETQ in the germline V gene. Trimming pared 2 bases from V and 10 bases from J, leaving 16 bases between. The CDR3 loop is CASSLQQAQGEQFF. Here the CDR3 DNA reads TGCGCCAGCAGCTTACAGCAGGCCCAAGGAGAGCAGTTCTTC.

This clonotype has ten or more counts. The rearrangement joins TRBV20-1 to TRBJ1-2; D gene ambiguous. The CDR3 totals 13 residues. Germline CDR1 is DFQATT and CDR2 is SNEGSKA (reference sequence). V was shortened by 0 bases and J by 0 bases, with 5 bases between the two germline ends. The CDR3 sequence is CSARDLPNYGYTF. CDR3 sequence (DNA): TGCAGTGCTAGAGATTTGCCTAACTATGGCTACACCTTC.

As regards this clonotype: A far larger clone is a single base away, which makes a read error likely. This rearrangement joins TRBV3-1 to TRBJ2-1; tentatively, D is TRBD2 (5 bases). Germline CDR1 LGHDT, CDR2 YNNKEL (reference sequence). This CDR3 has 13 amino acids. The V gene lost 1 base and the J gene lost 10 bases, with 11 bases spanning the gap. The CDR3 DNA follows: TGTGCCAGCAGCCAAGGAGCTAGCTACGAGCAGTTCTTC. This gives the protein CASSQGASYEQFF.

J is TRBJ2-5 and V is TRBV2; tentative D call: TRBD1 (6 bases). This CDR3 has 12 amino acids. The germline CDR1 and CDR2 sequences are SNHLY and FYNNEI. Trimming took off 7 bases at V and 11 bases at J, with 17 bases between the two ends. In DNA form, the CDR3 reads TGTGCCAGCAAAAGGACAGCCTTACAGCAGTACTTC. Encoded protein: CASKRTALQQYF.

This clonotype occurred a few times. The CDR3 here is CASGPEWGSTETQYF. The CDR3 coding sequence is TGTGCTAGTGGTCCGGAATGGGGAAGTACGGAGACCCAGTACTTC. V is TRBV12-5 and J is TRBJ2-5, with no clear D. This CDR3 is built from 15 residues. CDR1 and CDR2 (germline): LGHNT, FRNRAP. V lost 5 bases to trimming and J lost 5 bases, with 18 bases between them.

A few counts support this clonotype. The gene calls are TRBV4-1 and TRBJ2-1; TRBD1 aligns across 7 bases. This CDR3 is 15 amino acids long. The junction had 12 bases not matched to a gene; V was cut back by 0 bases and J by 13 bases. CDR1 and CDR2 from the germline V gene are MGHRA and YSYEKL. CDR3 in DNA: TGCGCCAGCAGCCAAGATCCGACAGGGATGGAGACCCAGTTCTTC. It is translated as CASSQDPTGMETQFF.

Only a few counts were recorded for this clonotype. The V gene is TRBV7-2, the J gene TRBJ2-2; no firm D call. Germline CDR1 SGHTA, CDR2 FQGNSA. V was clipped by 0 bases and J by 4 bases, with 9 bases between them. The CDR3 runs to 15 residues. The CDR3 region is CASSLASHGTGELFF. Here the CDR3 DNA reads TGTGCCAGCAGCTTAGCGTCCCACGGCACCGGGGAGCTGTTTTTT.

The sample holds many counts of this clonotype. The chain is built from TRBV10-3 and TRBJ2-3, with TRBD2 identical over 8 bases. Looked up from germline, CDR1 is ENHRY and CDR2 is SYGVKD. The J segment lost 3 bases and the V segment lost 0 bases, leaving 2 bases of the junction unmatched. The CDR3 totals 15 residues. CDR3 in amino acids: CAISESAGGTDTQYF. Here the CDR3 DNA reads TGTGCCATCAGTGAGTCGGCGGGGGGAACAGATACGCAGTATTTT.

This clonotype came up a few times. The CDR3 region is CASSIGGGSYNEQFF. The CDR3 coding sequence is TGTGCCAGTAGTATTGGTGGGGGGTCCTACAATGAGCAGTTCTTC. V and J are TRBV19 and TRBJ2-1, with D perhaps matching TRBD2 (6 bases). Trimming stripped 3 bases from V and 1 base from J, with 10 bases between. Germline lookup yields CDR1 LNHDA and CDR2 SQIVND (reference sequence). The CDR3 length is 15 residues.

This clonotype was seen a few times. V is TRBV7-9 and J is TRBJ1-4, with D possibly matching TRBD1 (5 bases). Germline V gene data show CDR1 as SEHNR and CDR2 as FQNEAQ (reference sequence). With 6 bases removed from V and 8 bases from J, the gap between germline ends came to 16 bases. This CDR3 comprises 14 residues. CDR3 sequence: CASSWLGAGEKLFF. CDR3 bases: TGTGCCAGCAGTTGGCTCGGGGCCGGGGAAAAACTGTTTTTT.